This T cell receptor (beta chain) was obtained from a study of molecular identifiers for immune sequencing clone quantification. TCRdb re-derived calls from the PCR reads in MiXCR, one entry per CDR3 protein. Of about 640,000 distinct CDR3 sequences in the sample, just under 20% were seen once. There are many counts of this clonotype. Germline V gene lookup returns CDR1 SGHTA and CDR2 FQGNSA. The CDR3 runs 17 residues. Trimming pared 5 bases from V and 5 bases from J, leaving 24 bases between. V gene TRBV7-2 combines with J gene TRBJ1-1; no reliable D call. The origin of this receptor is a human donor in good health. Some libraries in this study had Jurkat cell RNA spiked in. Material for sequencing was naive CD8+ T cells from blood, with Jurkat cell RNA spiked in. Subset specified: FACS-sorted CD8+CD4-CCR7+CD45RA+ naive T cells. The DNA of the CDR3 is TGTGCCAGCAGCGCCCTTGGGCCCCCATTGGGAGGAACTGAAGCTTTCTTT. Translating gives CASSALGPPLGGTEAFF.